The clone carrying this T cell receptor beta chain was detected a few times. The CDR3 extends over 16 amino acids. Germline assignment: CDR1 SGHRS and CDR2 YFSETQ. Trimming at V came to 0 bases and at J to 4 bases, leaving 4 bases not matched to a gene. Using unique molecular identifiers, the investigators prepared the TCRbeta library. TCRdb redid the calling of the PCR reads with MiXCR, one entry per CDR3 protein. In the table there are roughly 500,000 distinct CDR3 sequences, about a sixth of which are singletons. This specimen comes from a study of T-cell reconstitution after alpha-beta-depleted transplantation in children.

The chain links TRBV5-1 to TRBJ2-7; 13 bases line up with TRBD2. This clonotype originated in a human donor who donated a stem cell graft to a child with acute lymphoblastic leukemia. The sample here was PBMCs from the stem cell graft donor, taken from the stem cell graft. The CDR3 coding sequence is TGCGCCAGCAGCTTGGAGGGACTAGCGGGACCGTACGAGCAGTACTTC. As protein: CASSLEGLAGPYEQYF.